The 18 T cell receptor beta chains below all came from one sample that was sequenced in a study of shared clonotypes between healthy human individuals (TCRdb year 2020). The library was made by the immunoSEQ multiplex PCR assay. Here the immuneACCESS table is served through TCRdb, limited to in-frame sequences with V and J called. Missing clones are a known gap in these copies; in checked studies unresolved V genes cover under half, and the rest lacks a known reason. The sample yields roughly 200,000 clones; approximately 61% were counted once. The ten most abundant clones make up 8% to 13% of the sample. The sample taken for sequencing was memory CD4+ T cells sorted from blood. The label giving this sample's cell subset or site can be read as: CD45RA-negative fraction. The receptors derive from a man younger than 45 in good health.

V and J are TRBV7-6 and TRBJ2-2; D gene uncertain. There are 13 residues in the CDR3. Germline loops: CDR1 SGHVS, CDR2 FNYEAQ. The V end was cut by 5 bases, the J end by 2 bases, with 6 bases between. The CDR3: CASSPLNTGELFF. The CDR3 nucleotides are TGTGCCAGCAGCCCCCTAAACACCGGGGAGCTGTTTTTT.

The chain uses TRBV9 and TRBJ2-7; D gene ambiguous. Germline-derived CDR1 and CDR2 are SGDLS and YYNGEE. This CDR3 comprises 15 residues. Trimming shortened V by 0 bases and J by 7 bases, and 17 bases separated the two germline ends. Here the CDR3 DNA reads TGTGCCAGCAGCGTAGCCGACGGAACCGCTTGGGAGCAGTACTTC. Translation gives CASSVADGTAWEQYF.

This clone was counted many times. The chain employs TRBV18 and TRBJ1-2; D possibly corresponds to TRBD1 (5 bases). There are 13 residues in the CDR3. Per the germline V gene, CDR1 is KGHSH and CDR2 is LQKENI. The V end was cut by 6 bases, the J end by 4 bases, with 12 bases between. CDR3 DNA: TGTGCCAGCTCCCCCAGTGGGGCCTATGGCTACACCTTC. It encodes CASSPSGAYGYTF.

The rearrangement uses TRBV15 and TRBJ2-1; 10 nucleotides match TRBD2. This CDR3 contains 16 residues. Trimming at V came to 4 bases and at J to 9 bases, leaving 12 bases not matched to a gene. Germline CDR1 LNHNV, CDR2 YYDKDF (reference sequence). The CDR3 bases are TGTGCCACCAGCATAGACTCACTAGCGGGATTTGTTGAGCAGTTCTTC. Translated: CATSIDSLAGFVEQFF.

This clone was seen just once. This chain links TRBV11-2 with TRBJ2-5; 12 bases match TRBD2. The CDR3 spans 16 residues. CDR1 SGHAT and CDR2 FQNNGV come from the germline V gene. The J segment lost 5 bases and the V segment lost 3 bases, leaving 7 bases of the junction unmatched. This CDR3 reads CASSFLLAGGSETQYF. The CDR3 DNA reads TGTGCCAGCAGCTTTTTACTAGCGGGAGGTTCTGAGACCCAGTACTTC.

This clone appeared a few times. The V gene is TRBV7-3, the J gene TRBJ2-7; 12 bases are shared with TRBD2. Trimming removed 5 bases from V and 6 bases from J; junction bases left unmatched: 2. The CDR3 runs to 13 residues. CDR1 is SGHTA, CDR2 FQGTGA, per germline. CDR3 sequence (DNA): TGTGCCAGCAGCCCGGGACTAGCGGGCGAGCAGTACTTC. Amino acids: CASSPGLAGEQYF.

The chain is built from TRBV20-1 and TRBJ1-4; D uncertain. The CDR3 has 11 amino acids. Between the trimmed V and J ends, which lost 7 bases and 4 bases, there was a span of 7 bases. Germline V gives CDR1 DFQATT, CDR2 SNEGSKA (reference sequence). The CDR3 sequence is CSGWGNEKLFF. CDR3 coding DNA: TGCAGTGGCTGGGGTAATGAAAAACTGTTTTTT.

With regard to this clone: This sample also contains other DNA sequences that code for the same CDR3. CDR3 in amino acids: CAWSSGGTDTQYF. In DNA form, the CDR3 reads TGTGCCTGGAGTAGCGGGGGGACAGATACGCAGTATTTT. The chain links TRBV30 to TRBJ2-3; 9 nucleotides align to TRBD2. From germline, CDR1 is GTSNPN and CDR2 SVGIG (reference sequence). The V and J ends lost 2 bases and 3 bases, in that order; junction bases with no gene match: 0. CDR3 length: 13 residues.

The chain carries TRBV25-1 and TRBJ1-1; 7 bases align to TRBD1. V dropped 2 bases and J dropped 4; count of bases not matched to a gene: 4. The germline gives CDR1 MGHDK, CDR2 SYGVNS. This CDR3 spans 14 amino acids. The CDR3 reads CASSEDRVSTEAFF. The CDR3 region has the DNA TGTGCCAGCAGTGAAGACAGGGTCAGCACTGAAGCTTTCTTT.

This chain uses TRBV5-1 with TRBJ2-5; D perhaps matches TRBD1 (6 bases). CDR1 and CDR2 (germline): SGHRS, YFSETQ. This CDR3 is built from 15 residues. Trimming removed 2 bases from V and 2 bases from J, with 13 bases in between. DNA of the CDR3: TGCGCCAGCAGCTTCGGGGACAAATCTCAAGAGACCCAGTACTTC. Protein sequence: CASSFGDKSQETQYF.

This clone was detected a few times. The chain carries TRBV5-4 and TRBJ2-5, with a weak D call TRBD1 (6 bases). This CDR3 has 14 residues. Trimming cost V 4 bases and J 1 base, with 11 bases left between them. From germline, CDR1 is SGHNT and CDR2 YYREEE (reference sequence). CDR3 nucleotide sequence: TGTGCCAGCAGCCAGGGGACGGCCCAAGAGACCCAGTACTTC. As protein: CASSQGTAQETQYF. Based on the CDR3 plus reference TRBV5-4 and TRBJ2-5, the full variable domain is ETGVTQSPTHLIKTRGQQVTLRCSSQSGHNTVSWYQQALGQGPQFIFQYYREEENGRGNFPPRFSGLQFPNYSSELNVNALELDDSALYLCASSQGTAQETQYFGPGTRLLVL.

V usage is TRBV18 and J usage is TRBJ2-2; TRBD1 is a possible D gene (5 bases). The germline CDR1 and CDR2 sequences are KGHSH and LQKENI. Trimming took off 2 bases at V and 3 bases at J, with 16 bases between the two ends. The CDR3 consists of 17 residues. CDR3 coding DNA: TGTGCCAGCTCACCAATATCGTACAGGAGCTACACCGGGGAGCTGTTTTTT. Translating gives CASSPISYRSYTGELFF.

The chain has TRBV28 and TRBJ1-5, with TRBD1 matching over 7 bases. The V segment lost 5 bases and the J segment 2 bases; nucleotides outside the gene matches: 9. This CDR3 has 16 amino acids. The germline gives CDR1 MDHEN, CDR2 SYDVKM. The CDR3 spells CASSPRTGLGNQPQHF. The CDR3 bases are TGTGCCAGCAGTCCCCGGACAGGACTGGGCAATCAGCCCCAGCATTTT.

This clone came up a few times. This chain joins TRBV19 and TRBJ2-7; tentative D call: TRBD2 (5 bases). This CDR3 spans 12 amino acids. V was pared by 5 bases and J by 6 bases, with 11 bases between. Germline CDR1 reads LNHDA; CDR2 reads SQIVND (reference sequence). The CDR3 here is CASSPEGREQYF. For the CDR3, the DNA is TGTGCCAGTAGTCCCGAGGGTCGCGAGCAGTACTTC.

V and J are TRBV19 and TRBJ1-4, with 10 bases matching TRBD1. V lost 10 bases, J lost 1 base, and 3 bases stayed unmatched. This CDR3 region has 14 residues. Per germline, CDR1 LNHDA and CDR2 SQIVND (reference sequence). Here the CDR3 reads CATRDRGTNEKLFF. In DNA form, the CDR3 reads TGTGCCACCCGGGACAGGGGAACTAATGAAAAACTGTTTTTT. Combining the CDR3 with reference TRBV19 and TRBJ1-4 gives the whole variable domain DGGITQSPKYLFRKEGQNVTLSCEQNLNHDAMYWYRQDPGQGLRLIYYSQIVNDFQKGDIAEGYSVSREKKESFPLTVTSAQKNPTAFYLCATRDRGTNEKLFFGSGTQLSVL.

This chain links TRBV2 with TRBJ2-7; possibly TRBD1 for D (5 bases). Germline CDR1 SNHLY, CDR2 FYNNEI. V gave up 3 bases and J gave up 5 bases, with 14 bases separating them. The CDR3 runs to 14 residues. CDR3 region: CASSDYRKVNEQYF. Here the CDR3 DNA reads TGTGCCAGCAGTGACTACAGGAAGGTCAACGAGCAGTACTTC. Full variable domain (outside the CDR3, taken from reference TRBV2 and TRBJ2-7): EPEVTQTPSHQVTQMGQEVILRCVPISNHLYFYWYRQILGQKVEFLVSFYNNEISEKSEIFDDQFSVERPDGSNFTLKIRSTKLEDSAMYFCASSDYRKVNEQYFGPGTRLTVT.

The rearrangement links TRBV10-3 to TRBJ2-5; 9 nucleotides align to TRBD2. This CDR3 is 16 amino acids long. V dropped 4 bases and J dropped 4; count of bases not matched to a gene: 10. Germline-derived CDR1 and CDR2 are ENHRY and SYGVKD. The CDR3 spells CAISAPSGAGGETQYF. As DNA, the CDR3 is TGTGCCATCAGTGCCCCTAGCGGGGCGGGGGGAGAGACCCAGTACTTC.

The chain uses TRBV6-1 and TRBJ2-1, with 8 bases that match TRBD2. The germline V gene encodes CDR1 MNHNS and CDR2 SASEGT. Trimming at V came to 5 bases and at J to 5 bases, leaving 2 bases not matched to a gene. This CDR3 is 13 amino acids long. The CDR3 loop is CASSLSGNNEQFF. CDR3 sequence (DNA): TGTGCCAGCAGTCTTAGCGGGAACAATGAGCAGTTCTTC.